This passage covers 20 T cell receptor beta chains from one sample sequenced in a study of early T cells in non-severe SARS-CoV-2 infection. MiXCR, applied by TCRdb to the 5' RACE reads, yields one record per CDR3 protein. The sample includes 88,000 or so distinct CDR3 sequences, 14% to 15% of them seen just once. What was sequenced was whole blood. Receptor source: an adult who was a healthcare worker with PCR-confirmed SARS-CoV-2 infection or an uninfected control (not recorded which).

This clonotype was found a few times. The V call is TRBV6-5, the J call TRBJ2-3; unclear D gene. The CDR3 consists of 14 residues. With 6 bases removed from V and 2 bases from J, the gap between germline ends came to 12 bases. Germline V lookup: CDR1 MNHEY, CDR2 SVGAGI. The CDR3 nucleotides are TGTGCCAGCAGCACCCTTGAGACCACAGATACGCAGTATTTT. Translated: CASSTLETTDTQYF.

A few counts support this clonotype. The chain joins TRBV5-1 to TRBJ2-1; the match to TRBD2 covers 7 bases. V trimming: 5 bases; J trimming: 2 bases; junction bases outside the gene matches: 7. The CDR3 consists of 15 residues. Germline values: CDR1 SGHRS, CDR2 YFSETQ. Here the CDR3 DNA reads TGCGCCAGCAGGCTAGCGGCCTCCACCTACAATGAGCAGTTCTTC. Its translation: CASRLAASTYNEQFF.

V is TRBV5-1 and J is TRBJ2-1, with D unclear. Per germline, CDR1 SGHRS and CDR2 YFSETQ. V gave up 4 bases and J gave up 5 bases, with 7 bases separating them. The CDR3 length is 12 residues. This chain's CDR3 is CASSLQNNEQFF. CDR3 DNA sequence: TGCGCCAGCAGCCTTCAAAACAATGAGCAGTTCTTC.

This clonotype was seen a handful of times. The chain is built from TRBV11-2 and TRBJ2-3, with TRBD1 identical over 7 bases. CDR1 is SGHAT and CDR2 is FQNNGV in the germline V gene. After removal of 5 bases from V and 1 base from J, the junction contained 3 bases not matched to a gene. The length of the CDR3 is 14 residues. CDR3 amino acids: CASSPDRGTDTQYF. CDR3 nucleotide sequence: TGTGCCAGCAGCCCCGACAGGGGCACAGATACGCAGTATTTT. Full variable domain (rest looked up from reference TRBV11-2 and TRBJ2-3): EAGVAQSPRYKIIEKRQSVAFWCNPISGHATLYWYQQILGQGPKLLIQFQNNGVVDDSQLPKDRFSAERLKGVDSTLKIQPAKLEDSAVYLCASSPDRGTDTQYFGPGTRLTVL.

The table lists this clonotype with many counts. The rearrangement joins TRBV12-3 or TRBV12-4 to TRBJ2-5; 10 bases fit TRBD1. Germline trimming cut 5 bases from V and 4 bases from J; bases unmatched to any gene: 7. The CDR3 length is 15 residues. CDR3 nucleotides: TGTGCCAGCAGTCCCCAGACAGGGGGCCGAGAGACCCAGTACTTC. The encoded protein is CASSPQTGGRETQYF.

This clonotype occurred a few times. The rearrangement joins TRBV10-2 to TRBJ2-6; 7 bases are a match to TRBD1. V shed 10 bases and J 0 bases; nucleotides not matched to a gene: 15. CDR1 WSHSY and CDR2 SAAADI come from the germline V gene. The CDR3 loop spans 18 amino acids. The CDR3 is CATATLTGFRSGANVLTF. For the CDR3, the DNA is TGCGCCACTGCCACCTTGACAGGGTTCCGCTCTGGGGCCAACGTCCTGACTTTC.

This chain connects TRBV5-6 to TRBJ1-1; D remains ambiguous. Germline values: CDR1 SGHDT, CDR2 YYEEEE. The CDR3 has 14 residues. V was shortened by 0 bases and J by 1 base, with 7 bases between the two germline ends. The chain's CDR3 is CASSLALQNTEAFF. The CDR3 DNA follows: TGTGCCAGCAGCTTGGCCTTGCAGAACACTGAAGCTTTCTTT.

This clonotype was detected many times. This chain connects TRBV20-1 to TRBJ2-1; 8 bases line up with TRBD2. CDR1 and CDR2 (germline): DFQATT, SNEGSKA (reference sequence). CDR3 length: 13 amino acids. V lost 0 bases to trimming and J lost 7 bases; unmatched junction nucleotides: 2. In DNA, the CDR3 is TGCAGTGCTAGAGAGGGACTAGAGAATGAGCAGTTCTTC. Its translation: CSAREGLENEQFF.

V is TRBV20-1 and J is TRBJ2-5; D is ambiguous. From germline, CDR1 is DFQATT and CDR2 SNEGSKA (reference sequence). Trimming removed 4 bases from V and 4 bases from J, with 16 bases in between. The CDR3 is made up of 14 amino acids. The CDR3 here is CSATDGRLGETQYF. The CDR3 coding sequence is TGCAGTGCTACCGACGGACGGTTGGGAGAGACCCAGTACTTC.

The chain recombines TRBV27 with TRBJ2-1; TRBD1 aligns across 8 bases. Per germline, CDR1 MNHEY and CDR2 SMNVEV (reference sequence). The CDR3 length is 13 residues. With V trimmed by 2 bases and J by 16 bases, 10 bases remained unmatched. The CDR3 DNA reads TGTGCCAGCAGTTTACGCCCGGGACAGGAGACTTTCTTC. Its protein product is CASSLRPGQETFF.

The chain couples TRBV9 to TRBJ2-1; TRBD2 is a possible D gene (6 bases). CDR1 and CDR2 from the germline V gene are SGDLS and YYNGEE. This CDR3 has 13 residues. The germline V and J ends were trimmed by 0 bases and 6 bases, with 7 bases remaining between them. The CDR3 DNA sequence: TGTGCCAGCAGCGTAGCGGGAGTCAATGAGCAGTTCTTC. This gives the protein CASSVAGVNEQFF. Variable domain in full (rest from reference TRBV9 and TRBJ2-1): DSGVTQTPKHLITATGQRVTLRCSPRSGDLSVYWYQQSLDQGLQFLIQYYNGEERAKGNILERFSAQQFPDLHSELNLSSLELGDSALYFCASSVAGVNEQFFGPGTRLTVL.

In its sample, this clonotype was seen many times. CDR3 bases: TGTGCCAGCTCACCGCCCTCTTCAGAGGCAGCTTTCTTT. Translated: CASSPPSSEAAFF. This chain connects TRBV18 to TRBJ1-1, with D unclear. Germline values: CDR1 KGHSH, CDR2 LQKENI. CDR3 size: 13 residues. V was pared by 3 bases and J by 10 bases, with 15 bases between.

The V and J genes are TRBV3-1 and TRBJ1-1, with 10 nucleotides matching TRBD1. The germline V gene encodes CDR1 LGHDT and CDR2 YNNKEL (reference sequence). CDR3 length equals 16 residues. V shed 0 bases, J shed 5 bases, and the junction held 6 bases outside the gene matches. The CDR3 nucleotides read TGTGCCAGCAGCCAAGAAGGGGACAGGGGTCGGACTGAAGCTTTCTTT. Translating gives CASSQEGDRGRTEAFF.

This chain connects TRBV7-3 to TRBJ2-7; TRBD1 aligns across 7 bases. The trim removed 3 bases at V and 5 bases at J, leaving 7 bases unmatched. Germline V lookup: CDR1 SGHTA, CDR2 FQGTGA. This CDR3 region has 14 residues. CDR3 DNA sequence: TGTGCCAGCAGCTTCTCGGGACAGAGCCACGAGCAGTACTTC. Amino acid sequence: CASSFSGQSHEQYF.

This clonotype has more than one count but fewer than ten. The rearrangement uses TRBV12-3 or TRBV12-4 and TRBJ2-3, with 8 bases identical to TRBD2. The CDR3 has 14 residues. Germline trimming cut 6 bases from V and 1 base from J; bases unmatched to any gene: 3. CDR3: CASSPGLGTDTQYF. Here the CDR3 DNA reads TGTGCCAGCAGCCCGGGACTAGGCACAGATACGCAGTATTTT.

The chain has TRBV20-1 and TRBJ2-4; D may be TRBD1 (7 bases). This CDR3 contains 14 residues. V lost 5 bases and J 0 bases, leaving 11 bases between the germline ends. Germline lookup yields CDR1 DFQATT and CDR2 SNEGSKA (reference sequence). This chain's CDR3 is CSASGGLAKNIQYF. The CDR3 DNA reads as TGCAGTGCTTCAGGGGGGTTAGCCAAAAACATTCAGTACTTC.

This sequence joins TRBV12-3 or TRBV12-4 and TRBJ1-3, with D uncertain. The V end was cut by 2 bases, the J end by 4 bases, with 3 bases between. This CDR3 spans 12 amino acids. CDR3 sequence (DNA): TGTGCCAGCAGTTTACAGGGAAACACCATATATTTT. This sequence encodes CASSLQGNTIYF.

The chain links TRBV29-1 to TRBJ1-1; a weak D match, TRBD1 (6 bases). The ends were cut back, 7 bases at V and 2 bases at J, with 23 bases in the middle. Per the germline V gene, CDR1 is SQVTM and CDR2 is ANQGSEA. The CDR3 contains 16 residues. The CDR3 spells CSAQRGSSDSNTEAFF. CDR3 coding DNA: TGCAGCGCCCAAAGGGGGTCGTCGGACAGCAACACTGAAGCTTTCTTT.

For this clonotype: The junction and the germline gene differ at one end; a read error may be behind it. The chain has TRBV25-1 and TRBJ1-1; D gene unclear. CDR1 is MGHDK, CDR2 SYGVNS, per germline. This CDR3 is built from 10 residues. CDR3 amino acids: CASSEKGASF. In DNA form, the CDR3 reads TGTGCCAGCAGTGAGAAAGGAGCTTCCTTT. Full variable domain (missing parts from reference TRBV25-1 and TRBJ1-1): EADIYQTPRYLVIGTGKKITLECSQTMGHDKMYWYQQDPGMELHLIHYSYGVNSTEKGDLSSESTVSRIRTEHFPLTLESARPSHTSQYLCASSEKGASFGQGTRLTVV.

There are many counts of this clonotype. The rearrangement links TRBV20-1 to TRBJ2-7; D is undetermined. The CDR3 sequence is 13 residues long. Trimming left V 2 bases short and J 4 bases short, with 12 bases between. Germline V gene lookup returns CDR1 DFQATT and CDR2 SNEGSKA (reference sequence). The CDR3 spells CSARLPDRYEQYF. As DNA, the CDR3 is TGCAGTGCTAGACTCCCGGATCGATACGAGCAGTACTTC.